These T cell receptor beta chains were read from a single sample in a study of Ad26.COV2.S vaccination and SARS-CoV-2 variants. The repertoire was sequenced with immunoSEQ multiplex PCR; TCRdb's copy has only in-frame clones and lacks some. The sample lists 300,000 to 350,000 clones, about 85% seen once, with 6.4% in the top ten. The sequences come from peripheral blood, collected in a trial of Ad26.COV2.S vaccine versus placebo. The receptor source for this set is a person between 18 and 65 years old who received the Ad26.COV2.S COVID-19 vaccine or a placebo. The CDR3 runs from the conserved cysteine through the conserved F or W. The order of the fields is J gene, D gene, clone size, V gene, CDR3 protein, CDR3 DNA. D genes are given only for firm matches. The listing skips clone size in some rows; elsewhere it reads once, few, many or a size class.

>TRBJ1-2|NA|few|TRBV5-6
CASSLGTDYGYTF
TGTGCCAGCAGCTTGGGGACAGACTATGGCTACACCTTC
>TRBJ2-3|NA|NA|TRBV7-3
CASSLTWTDTQYF
TGTGCCAGCAGCTTAACCTGGACAGATACGCAGTATTTT
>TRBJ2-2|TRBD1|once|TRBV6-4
CASSEQGGHTGELFF
TGTGCCAGCAGTGAACAGGGGGGTCACACCGGGGAGCTGTTTTTT
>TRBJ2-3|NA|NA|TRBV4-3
CASSQPPGPTSPATQYF
TGCGCCAGCAGCCAACCCCCCGGACCTACTAGCCCCGCTACGCAGTATTTT
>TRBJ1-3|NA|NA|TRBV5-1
CASSLAWGSGNTIYF
TGCGCCAGCAGCTTGGCCTGGGGCAGCGGGAACACCATATATTTT
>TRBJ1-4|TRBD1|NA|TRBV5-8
CASSRPGTGAEKLFF
TGTGCCAGCAGTCGACCCGGGACAGGGGCTGAAAAACTGTTTTTT
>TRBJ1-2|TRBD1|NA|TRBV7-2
CASSLDRGGNYGYTF
TGTGCCAGCAGCTTGGACAGGGGGGGTAACTATGGCTACACCTTC
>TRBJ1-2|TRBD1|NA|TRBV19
CASTESPRDRGHGYTF
TGTGCCAGTACTGAATCGCCCCGGGACAGGGGACATGGCTACACCTTC
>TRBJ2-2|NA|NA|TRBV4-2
CASSQAGRELFF
TGTGCCAGCAGCCAGGCAGGCAGGGAGCTGTTTTTT
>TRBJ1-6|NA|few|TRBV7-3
CASSLGNSPLHF
TGTGCCAGCAGCTTAGGGAATTCACCCCTCCACTTT
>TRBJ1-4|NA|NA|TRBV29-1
CSVEGGRVGGEKLFF
TGCAGCGTTGAAGGCGGTAGGGTAGGCGGTGAAAAACTGTTTTTT
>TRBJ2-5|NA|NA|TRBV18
CASSQGVDQTQYF
TGTGCCAGCTCACAGGGGGTGGACCAGACCCAGTACTTC
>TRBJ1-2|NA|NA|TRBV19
CASSPETHHYGYTF
TGTGCCAGTAGTCCCGAGACCCATCACTATGGCTACACCTTC
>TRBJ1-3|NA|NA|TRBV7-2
CASSYFRGSGNTIYF
TGTGCCAGCAGCTATTTCAGGGGCTCTGGAAACACCATATATTTT
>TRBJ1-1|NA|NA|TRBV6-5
CASSILGGTEAFF
TGTGCCAGCAGTATACTGGGCGGGACTGAAGCTTTCTTT
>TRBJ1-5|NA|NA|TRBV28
CASSIPMAQRNHF
TGTGCCAGCAGCATACCCATGGCTCAGCGAAATCATTTT
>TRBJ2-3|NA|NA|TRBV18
CASSPLYTDTQYF
TGTGCCAGCTCACCCTTATACACAGATACGCAGTATTTT